This entry is about one T cell receptor beta chain. Its antigen remains unknown. A junction boundary mismatches the germline segment, possibly from a read error. These data come from a study of molecular identifiers for immune sequencing clone quantification. The CDR3 is 14 amino acids. Overall study results and limits: Highly expanded clone sizes could be underestimated by identical TCR molecules sharing a barcode.

TCRdb processed the PCR reads anew with MiXCR; each CDR3 protein has one entry. The sample has approximately 680,000 distinct CDR3 sequences; roughly 27% are singletons. The rearrangement joins TRBV5-3 to TRBJ2-7; D unresolved. TRBV5-3 is reported as an ORF; its role is uncertain. The receptor's source is a human donor in good health. Some libraries in this study had Jurkat cell RNA spiked in. The sample comprised naive CD8+ T cells from blood, with Jurkat cell RNA spiked in. Subset here: FACS-sorted CD8+CD4-CCR7+CD45RA+ naive T cells. In nucleotides, the CDR3 is TGTGCCAGCAGCTTGGACCGTGTGAACTACGAGCAGTACTTC. Its protein is CASSLDRVNYEQYF.